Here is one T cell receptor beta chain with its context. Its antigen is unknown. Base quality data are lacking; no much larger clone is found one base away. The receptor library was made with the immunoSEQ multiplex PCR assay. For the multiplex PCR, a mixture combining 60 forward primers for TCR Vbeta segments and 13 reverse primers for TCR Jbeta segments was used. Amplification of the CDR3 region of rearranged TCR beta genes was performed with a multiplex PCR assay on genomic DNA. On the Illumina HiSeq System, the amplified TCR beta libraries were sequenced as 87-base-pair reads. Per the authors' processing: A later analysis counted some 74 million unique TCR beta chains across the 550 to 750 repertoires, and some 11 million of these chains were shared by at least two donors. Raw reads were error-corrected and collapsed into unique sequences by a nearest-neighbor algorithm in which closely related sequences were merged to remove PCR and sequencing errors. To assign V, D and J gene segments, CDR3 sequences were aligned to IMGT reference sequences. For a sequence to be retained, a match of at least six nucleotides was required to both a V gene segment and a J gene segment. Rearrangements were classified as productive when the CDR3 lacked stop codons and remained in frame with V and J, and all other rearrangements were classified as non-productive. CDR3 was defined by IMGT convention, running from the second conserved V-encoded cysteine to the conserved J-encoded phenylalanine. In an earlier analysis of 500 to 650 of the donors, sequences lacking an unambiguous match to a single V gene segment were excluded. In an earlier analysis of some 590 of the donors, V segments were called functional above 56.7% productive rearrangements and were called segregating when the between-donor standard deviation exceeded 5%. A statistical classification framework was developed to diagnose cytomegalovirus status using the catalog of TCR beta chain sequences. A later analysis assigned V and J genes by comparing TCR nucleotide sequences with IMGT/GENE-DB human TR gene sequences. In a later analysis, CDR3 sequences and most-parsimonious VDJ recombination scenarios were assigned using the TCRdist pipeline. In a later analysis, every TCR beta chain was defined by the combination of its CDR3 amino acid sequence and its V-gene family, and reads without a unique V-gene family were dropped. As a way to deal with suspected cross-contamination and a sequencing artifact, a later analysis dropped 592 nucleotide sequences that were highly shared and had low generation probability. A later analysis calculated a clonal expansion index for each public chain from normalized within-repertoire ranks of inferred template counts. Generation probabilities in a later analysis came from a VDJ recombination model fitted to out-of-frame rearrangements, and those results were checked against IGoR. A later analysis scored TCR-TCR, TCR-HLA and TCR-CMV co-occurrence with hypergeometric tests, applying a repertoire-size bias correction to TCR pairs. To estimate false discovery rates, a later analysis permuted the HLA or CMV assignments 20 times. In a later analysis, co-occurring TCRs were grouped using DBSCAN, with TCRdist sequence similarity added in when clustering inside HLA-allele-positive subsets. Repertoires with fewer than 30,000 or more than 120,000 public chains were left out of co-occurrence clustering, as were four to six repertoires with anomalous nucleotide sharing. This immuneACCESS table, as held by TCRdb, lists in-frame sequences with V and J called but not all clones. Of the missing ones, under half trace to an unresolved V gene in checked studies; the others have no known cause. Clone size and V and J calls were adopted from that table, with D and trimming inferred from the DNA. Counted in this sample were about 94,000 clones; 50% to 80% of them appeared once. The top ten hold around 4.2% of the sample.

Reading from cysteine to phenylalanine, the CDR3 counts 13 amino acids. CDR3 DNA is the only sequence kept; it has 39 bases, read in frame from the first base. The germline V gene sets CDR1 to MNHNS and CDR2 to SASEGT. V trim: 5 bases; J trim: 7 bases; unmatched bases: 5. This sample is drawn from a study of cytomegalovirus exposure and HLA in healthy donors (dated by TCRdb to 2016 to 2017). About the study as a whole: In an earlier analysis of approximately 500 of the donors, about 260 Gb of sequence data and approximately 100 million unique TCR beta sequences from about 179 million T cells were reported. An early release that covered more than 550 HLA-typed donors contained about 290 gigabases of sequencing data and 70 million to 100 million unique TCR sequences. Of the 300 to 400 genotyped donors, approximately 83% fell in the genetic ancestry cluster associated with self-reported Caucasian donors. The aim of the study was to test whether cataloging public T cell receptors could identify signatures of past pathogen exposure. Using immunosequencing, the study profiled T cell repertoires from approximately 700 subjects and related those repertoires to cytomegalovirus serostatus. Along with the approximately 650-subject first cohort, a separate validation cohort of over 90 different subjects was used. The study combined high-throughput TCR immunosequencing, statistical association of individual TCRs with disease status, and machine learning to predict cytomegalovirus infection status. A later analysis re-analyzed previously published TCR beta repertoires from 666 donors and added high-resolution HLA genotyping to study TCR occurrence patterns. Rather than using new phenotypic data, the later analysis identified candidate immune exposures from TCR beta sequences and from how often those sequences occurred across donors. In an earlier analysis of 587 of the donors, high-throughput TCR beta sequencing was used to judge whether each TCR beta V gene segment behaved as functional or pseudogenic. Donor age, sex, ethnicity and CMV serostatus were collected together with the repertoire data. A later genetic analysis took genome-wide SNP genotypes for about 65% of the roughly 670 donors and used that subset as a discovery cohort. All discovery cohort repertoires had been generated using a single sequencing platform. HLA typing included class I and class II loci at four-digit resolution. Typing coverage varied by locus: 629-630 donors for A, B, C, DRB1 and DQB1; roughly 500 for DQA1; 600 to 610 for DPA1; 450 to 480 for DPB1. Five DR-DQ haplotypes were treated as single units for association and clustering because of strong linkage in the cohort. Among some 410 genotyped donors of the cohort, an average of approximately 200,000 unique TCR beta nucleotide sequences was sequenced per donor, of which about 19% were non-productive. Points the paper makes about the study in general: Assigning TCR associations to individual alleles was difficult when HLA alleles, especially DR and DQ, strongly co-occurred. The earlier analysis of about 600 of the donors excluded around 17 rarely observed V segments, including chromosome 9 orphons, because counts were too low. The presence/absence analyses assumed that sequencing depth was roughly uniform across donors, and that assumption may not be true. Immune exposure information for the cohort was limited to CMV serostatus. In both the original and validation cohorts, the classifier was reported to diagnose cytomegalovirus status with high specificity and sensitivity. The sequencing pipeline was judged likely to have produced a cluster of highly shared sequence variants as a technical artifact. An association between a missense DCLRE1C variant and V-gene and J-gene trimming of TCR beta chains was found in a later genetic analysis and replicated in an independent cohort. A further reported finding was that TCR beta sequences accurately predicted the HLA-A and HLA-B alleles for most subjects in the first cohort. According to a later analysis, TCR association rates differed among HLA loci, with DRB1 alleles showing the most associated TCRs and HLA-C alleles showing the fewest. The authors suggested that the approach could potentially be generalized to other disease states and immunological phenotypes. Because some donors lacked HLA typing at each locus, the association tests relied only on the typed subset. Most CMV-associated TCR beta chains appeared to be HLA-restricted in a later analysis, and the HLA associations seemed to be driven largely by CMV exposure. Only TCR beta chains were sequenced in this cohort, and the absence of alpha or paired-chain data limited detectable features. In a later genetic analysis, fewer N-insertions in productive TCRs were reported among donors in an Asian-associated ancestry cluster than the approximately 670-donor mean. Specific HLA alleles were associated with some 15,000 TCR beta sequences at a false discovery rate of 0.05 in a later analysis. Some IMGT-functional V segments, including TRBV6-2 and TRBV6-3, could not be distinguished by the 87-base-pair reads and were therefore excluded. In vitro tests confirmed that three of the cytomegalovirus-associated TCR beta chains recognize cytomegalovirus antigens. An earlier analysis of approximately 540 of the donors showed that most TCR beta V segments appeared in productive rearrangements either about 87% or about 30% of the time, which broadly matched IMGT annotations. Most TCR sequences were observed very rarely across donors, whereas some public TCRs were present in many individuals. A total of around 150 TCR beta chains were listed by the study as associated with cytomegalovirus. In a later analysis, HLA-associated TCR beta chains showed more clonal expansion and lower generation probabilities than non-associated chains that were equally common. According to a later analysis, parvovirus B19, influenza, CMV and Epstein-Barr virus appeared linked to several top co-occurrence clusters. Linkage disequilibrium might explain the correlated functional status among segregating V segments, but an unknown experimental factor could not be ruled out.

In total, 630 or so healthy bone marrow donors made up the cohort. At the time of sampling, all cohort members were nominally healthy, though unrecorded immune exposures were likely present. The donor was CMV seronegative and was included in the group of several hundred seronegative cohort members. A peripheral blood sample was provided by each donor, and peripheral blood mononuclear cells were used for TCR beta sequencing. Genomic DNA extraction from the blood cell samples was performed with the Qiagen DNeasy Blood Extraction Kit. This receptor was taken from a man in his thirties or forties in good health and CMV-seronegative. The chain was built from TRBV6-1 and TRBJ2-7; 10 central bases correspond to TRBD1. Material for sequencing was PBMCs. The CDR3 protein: CASSHGQGDEQYF. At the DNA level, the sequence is TGTGCCAGCAGTCATGGACAGGGGGATGAGCAGTACTTC.